This T cell receptor (beta chain) is from a study of shared clonotypes between healthy human individuals. About the research overall: The study drew on a couple of women and a few men aged 18 to 49 as donors.

The data were produced by immunoSEQ multiplex PCR, yet TCRdb's version contains in-frame clones alone and is incomplete. The repertoire holds about 1 million clones, with approximately 80% as singletons. This CDR3 is 17 amino acids long. V shed 1 base, J shed 4 bases, and the junction held 10 bases outside the gene matches. Germline loops: CDR1 SGHNT, CDR2 YENEEA. The chain recombines TRBV11-3 with TRBJ2-1, with 7 bases lining up with TRBD2. The specimen was memory CD4+ T cells from PBMCs. Subset indicated: CD45RA-negative fraction. The TCR originated in a man between 18 and 35 years old in good health. Some clones in this sample may be carry-over from other donors' samples. CDR3 loop: CASSLGVAGTPYNEQFF. DNA for the CDR3: TGTGCCAGCAGCTTAGGAGTAGCGGGCACGCCTTACAATGAGCAGTTCTTC.